The 24 T cell receptor beta chains presented below share a single source sample, sequenced in a study of CD8+CD57+ T cells in acquired aplastic anemia. Investigators profiled TCR beta VDJ and CDR3 from genomic DNA template. TCRdb processed the reads anew with MiXCR; each CDR3 protein has one entry. The sample consists of 150,000 to 200,000 distinct CDR3 sequences, approximately 49% of them appearing once. The specimen sequenced was sorted CD4+, CD8+, or CD8+CD57+ T cells (not recorded which) from PBMCs. These receptors were obtained from a human donor in good health.

The chain links TRBV20-1 to TRBJ2-7; 8 positions match TRBD1. The length of the CDR3 is 14 residues. Germline-derived CDR1 and CDR2 are DFQATT and SNEGSKA (reference sequence). The V segment lost 5 bases and the J segment 3 bases; nucleotides outside the gene matches: 9. The CDR3 sequence: CSALQGASRYEQYF. For the CDR3, the DNA is TGCAGTGCTCTTCAGGGGGCATCTCGCTACGAGCAGTACTTC.

This chain uses TRBV24-1 with TRBJ2-5; TRBD2 might be the D (5 bases). Trimming left V 0 bases short and J 1 base short, with 11 bases between. In germline, CDR1 is KGHDR, CDR2 SFDVKD. This CDR3 has 16 amino acids. The CDR3 spells CATSDLGGGPQETQYF. The CDR3 DNA reads as TGTGCCACCAGTGATTTGGGCGGAGGACCCCAAGAGACCCAGTACTTC.

The chain uses TRBV7-8 and TRBJ2-5; D is perhaps TRBD1 (6 bases). Germline lookup yields CDR1 SGHVS and CDR2 FQNEAQ. Trimming shortened V by 5 bases and J by 3 bases, and 10 bases separated the two germline ends. The CDR3 is 13 amino acids. The CDR3 sequence: CASSLRTEETQYF. The CDR3 nucleotides are TGTGCCAGCAGCCTACGGACAGAAGAGACCCAGTACTTC. The variable domain in full, completed from reference TRBV7-8 and TRBJ2-5, reads GAGVSQSPRYKVAKRGQDVALRCDPISGHVSLFWYQQALGQGPEFLTYFQNEAQLDKSGLPSDRFFAERPEGSVSTLKIQRTQQEDSAVYLCASSLRTEETQYFGPGTRLLVL.

The J gene is TRBJ2-7, the V gene TRBV7-8, with TRBD2 as a possible D gene (6 bases). Deletions cut 5 bases from V and 3 bases from J, with 17 bases between. The CDR3 totals 15 residues. Germline V gene data show CDR1 as SGHVS and CDR2 as FQNEAQ. The CDR3: CASSQRALPGYEQYF. Written as DNA, the CDR3 is TGTGCCAGCAGCCAGCGGGCCTTACCTGGCTACGAGCAGTACTTC.

As for this clonotype: A read error may account for a junction end that differs from germline. The chain has TRBV2 and TRBJ2-7; D is possibly TRBD2 (6 bases). The CDR3 is 10 amino acids. Germline V gene data show CDR1 as SNHLY and CDR2 as FYNNEI. As DNA, the CDR3 is TGTGCCAGCAGTGAAATTAGCGGCCACTTC. Protein product: CASSEISGHF. Supplemented by reference TRBV2 and TRBJ2-7, the full variable domain reads EPEVTQTPSHQVTQMGQEVILRCVPISNHLYFYWYRQILGQKVEFLVSFYNNEISEKSEIFDDQFSVERPDGSNFTLKIRSTKLEDSAMYFCASSEISGHFGPGTRLTVT.

This clonotype was observed at least ten times. The chain recombines TRBV7-4 with TRBJ2-1; D ambiguous. CDR3 length equals 10 residues. Germline CDR1 is SGHVT and CDR2 is SQSDAQ. V lost 5 bases to trimming and J lost 6 bases, with 2 bases between them. The CDR3 loop is CASSPNEQFF. The CDR3 nucleotides are TGTGCCAGCAGCCCCAATGAGCAGTTCTTC.

This clonotype was observed at least ten times. The J gene is TRBJ1-2, the V gene TRBV5-1; possible D gene TRBD1, 6 bases. V lost 4 bases and J 5 bases, leaving 12 bases between the germline ends. This CDR3 is 13 amino acids long. In germline, CDR1 is SGHRS, CDR2 YFSETQ. The CDR3 bases are TGCGCCAGCAGCCCCGGGACATCTTATGGCTACACCTTC. Translating it yields CASSPGTSYGYTF. Supplemented by reference TRBV5-1 and TRBJ1-2, the full variable domain reads KAGVTQTPRYLIKTRGQQVTLSCSPISGHRSVSWYQQTPGQGLQFLFEYFSETQRNKGNFPGRFSGRQFSNSRSEMNVSTLELGDSALYLCASSPGTSYGYTFGSGTRLTVV.

The chain links TRBV20-1 to TRBJ2-5; D is ambiguous. The V gene lost 1 base and the J gene lost 3 bases, with 6 bases spanning the gap. The CDR3 is 12 amino acids. Germline V lookup: CDR1 DFQATT, CDR2 SNEGSKA (reference sequence). The CDR3 coding sequence is TGCAGTGCTAGAGGGTCAGAAGAGACCCAGTACTTC. Translated, it gives CSARGSEETQYF.

Remarks on this clonotype: The junction departs from the called germline gene at one end, perhaps through a read error. The chain links TRBV7-7 to TRBJ2-5; TRBD2 might be the D (7 bases). The length of the CDR3 is 14 residues. Germline assignment: CDR1 SSHAT and CDR2 FNYEAQ (reference sequence). The CDR3 loop is CASSRSGEGETQYF. CDR3 bases: TGTGCTAGCAGCCGCTCAGGGGAGGGAGAGACCCAGTACTTC.

The gene calls are TRBV20-1 and TRBJ2-1; TRBD2 aligns across 7 bases. The length of the CDR3 is 10 residues. Germline V gene data show CDR1 as DFQATT and CDR2 as SNEGSKA (reference sequence). Trimming removed 5 bases from V and 14 bases from J; junction bases left unmatched: 6. The CDR3 loop reads CSAGEREKFF. In DNA form, the CDR3 reads TGCAGTGCTGGGGAGCGGGAAAAGTTCTTC.

This clonotype was observed many times. The chain links TRBV7-2 to TRBJ2-5; perhaps D is TRBD1 or TRBD2 (5 bases each). Trimming took 4 bases from V and 5 from J, leaving 8 bases between them. This CDR3 region has 12 residues. Looked up from germline, CDR1 is SGHTA and CDR2 is FQGNSA. The CDR3 loop is CASSSGTETQYF. The CDR3 DNA reads TGTGCCAGCAGCTCCGGGACGGAGACCCAGTACTTC.

This clonotype was observed at least ten times. The chain recombines TRBV7-3 with TRBJ1-1; no clear D. CDR1 is SGHTA and CDR2 is FQGTGA in the germline V gene. V lost 5 bases and J 0 bases, leaving 7 bases between the germline ends. This CDR3 is 13 amino acids long. The CDR3 bases are TGTGCCAGCAGCCGTGGACTGAACACTGAAGCTTTCTTT. Translated, it gives CASSRGLNTEAFF.

The chain joins TRBV5-1 to TRBJ2-3; possible D gene TRBD2, 5 bases. The V end was cut by 3 bases, the J end by 6 bases, with 11 bases between. The CDR3 sequence is 13 residues long. CDR1 is SGHRS and CDR2 is YFSETQ in the germline V gene. CDR3 in amino acids: CASSSTLEDTQYF. The CDR3, as DNA: TGCGCCAGCAGCTCCACACTAGAGGATACGCAGTATTTT.

This clonotype was picked up a small number of times. The chain combines TRBV24-1 with TRBJ1-2, with a weak D call TRBD1 (5 bases). The germline V gene encodes CDR1 KGHDR and CDR2 SFDVKD. Trimming took 11 bases from V and 3 from J, leaving 9 bases between them. This CDR3 spans 11 amino acids. The CDR3 sequence: CASTGDYGYTF. CDR3 in DNA: TGTGCCAGCACGGGGGACTATGGCTACACCTTC.

The chain combines TRBV10-3 with TRBJ1-1; perhaps TRBD1 as D (5 bases). The CDR3 sequence is 14 residues long. Trimming took off 4 bases at V and 4 bases at J, with 13 bases between the two ends. Germline V CDR1 and CDR2: ENHRY, SYGVKD. The DNA of the CDR3 is TGTGCCATCAGTGCACCCGGGGGGAGCACTGAAGCTTTCTTT. It specifies CAISAPGGSTEAFF.

The genes are TRBV20-1 and TRBJ1-5, with 7 bases aligning to TRBD1. CDR1 and CDR2 from the germline V gene are DFQATT and SNEGSKA (reference sequence). With V trimmed by 4 bases and J by 6 bases, 15 bases remained unmatched. The CDR3 contains 16 residues. The CDR3 loop is CSANRDRNGWAQPQHF. The CDR3 DNA reads as TGCAGTGCTAACCGGGACAGAAACGGATGGGCTCAGCCCCAGCATTTT.

Worth noting for this clonotype: The junction shows a germline mismatch at one end, possibly a read error. The chain couples TRBV25-1 to TRBJ1-4, with 8 bases that match TRBD1. The CDR3 has 15 residues. Germline CDR1 is MGHDK and CDR2 is SYGVNS. The CDR3 protein is CAGSPRTGTNEKLFF. The CDR3 DNA is TGTGCCGGCAGTCCCCGGACAGGGACTAATGAAAAACTGTTTTTT.

V usage is TRBV12-3 or TRBV12-4 and J usage is TRBJ1-1; TRBD1 matches at 9 bases. The CDR3 has 18 residues. Unmatched junction bases numbered 9, after V lost 1 base and J lost 0 bases. CDR3: CASSLGRDRDTMNTEAFF. The CDR3 DNA is TGTGCCAGCAGTTTAGGCCGGGACAGGGATACCATGAACACTGAAGCTTTCTTT.

J is TRBJ2-7 and V is TRBV7-2, with D hard to call. Germline V CDR1 and CDR2: SGHTA, FQGNSA. V was trimmed by 1 base and J by 5 bases, leaving 9 bases between them. This CDR3 has 13 amino acids. CDR3 DNA: TGTGCCAGCAGCTTAGTACCCGCTGACGAGCAGTACTTC. Translation: CASSLVPADEQYF.

This clonotype was seen once. The chain couples TRBV5-1 to TRBJ1-5, with a weak D call TRBD1 (6 bases). This CDR3 contains 13 residues. The germline V gene encodes CDR1 SGHRS and CDR2 YFSETQ. Trimming took 0 bases from V and 7 from J, leaving 8 bases between them. CDR3 residues: CASSLGGGQPQHF. CDR3 bases: TGCGCCAGCAGCTTGGGAGGGGGGCAGCCCCAGCATTTT. Drawing the rest from reference TRBV5-1 and TRBJ1-5, the complete variable domain is KAGVTQTPRYLIKTRGQQVTLSCSPISGHRSVSWYQQTPGQGLQFLFEYFSETQRNKGNFPGRFSGRQFSNSRSEMNVSTLELGDSALYLCASSLGGGQPQHFGDGTRLSIL.

The V gene is TRBV20-1, the J gene TRBJ2-5; perhaps TRBD2 as D (6 bases). Trimming took 3 bases from V and 5 from J, leaving 13 bases between them. Looked up from germline, CDR1 is DFQATT and CDR2 is SNEGSKA (reference sequence). The CDR3 has 13 amino acids. The DNA of the CDR3 is TGCAGTGCTAGGACCGGGAGCCTGGAGACCCAGTACTTC. Residues: CSARTGSLETQYF.

The chain couples TRBV28 to TRBJ2-5, with D maybe TRBD2 (6 bases). This CDR3 region has 15 residues. The germline CDR1 and CDR2 sequences are MDHEN and SYDVKM. Trimming removed 4 bases from V and 1 base from J, with 13 bases in between. The chain's CDR3 is CASSSPGEPQETQYF. The CDR3 DNA is TGTGCCAGCAGTTCCCCGGGGGAGCCCCAAGAGACCCAGTACTTC.

V usage is TRBV19 and J usage is TRBJ2-5, with D perhaps given as TRBD1 or TRBD2 (5 bases each). Germline values: CDR1 LNHDA, CDR2 SQIVND (reference sequence). The length of the CDR3 is 15 residues. Trimming took off 5 bases at V and 5 bases at J, with 18 bases between the two ends. The CDR3 sequence: CASSPWASWGETQYF. The CDR3 DNA sequence: TGTGCCAGTAGTCCATGGGCCAGTTGGGGGGAGACCCAGTACTTC.

At least ten counts were recorded for this clonotype. The V gene is TRBV19, the J gene TRBJ1-5, with 8 positions matching TRBD1. This CDR3 is 16 amino acids long. Germline CDR1 LNHDA, CDR2 SQIVND (reference sequence). The V segment lost 3 bases and the J segment 7 bases; nucleotides outside the gene matches: 11. The CDR3: CASSILQGAMGQPQHF. CDR3 in DNA: TGTGCCAGTAGTATCCTTCAGGGGGCCATGGGCCAGCCCCAGCATTTT.